This T cell receptor beta chain came from a study of blood T cell repertoires in COVID-19. Germline V lookup: CDR1 MNHEY, CDR2 SVGAGI. V was shortened by 0 bases and J by 0 bases, with 11 bases between the two germline ends. The CDR3 consists of 16 residues. Original processing notes: Cell counts per sample came from amplifying reference gene primers. The table came from immunoSEQ multiplex PCR; TCRdb's copy has only in-frame clones and leaves some out. V, J and clone size are taken as reported in that table, and D and trimming were inferred from the DNA itself. This table holds around 180,000 clones, more than 70% found once.

The sample was peripheral blood. This TCR was sampled from a middle-aged man with active or convalescent COVID-19. The chain carries TRBV6-5 and TRBJ1-1; TRBD1 might be the D (5 bases). Here the CDR3 reads CASSYSGGLMNTEAFF. CDR3 DNA: TGTGCCAGCAGTTACTCGGGGGGACTCATGAACACTGAAGCTTTCTTT.